One sample yielded the 23 T cell receptor beta chains listed below, sequenced in a study of cytotoxic CD8 clonotypes in ibrutinib-treated CLL. This table comes from immunoSEQ multiplex PCR, and its TCRdb copy is limited to in-frame clones, with some not included. The data show about 310,000 clones, approximately 80% seen once. The sequences come from PBMCs, collected before ibrutinib treatment. These receptors all come from a human donor with chronic lymphocytic leukemia.

The chain links TRBV10-3 to TRBJ2-1; D ambiguous. The CDR3 totals 14 residues. The V gene's germline CDR1 is ENHRY and CDR2 SYGVKD. Trimming pared 6 bases from V and 0 bases from J, leaving 9 bases between. The CDR3, as DNA: TGTGCCATCAGCCCACTTGCCTCCTACAATGAGCAGTTCTTC. It is translated as CAISPLASYNEQFF.

The chain joins TRBV7-8 to TRBJ2-1; TRBD2 matches at 8 bases. V lost 7 bases, J lost 4 bases, and 18 bases stayed unmatched. The CDR3 length is 18 residues. Germline V gene lookup returns CDR1 SGHVS and CDR2 FQNEAQ. Here the CDR3 reads CASTTYREGGMVYNEQFF. The CDR3 bases are TGTGCCAGCACCACATATCGGGAGGGGGGAATGGTGTACAATGAGCAGTTCTTC.

CDR3 region: CASSDQGPYNEQFF. CDR3 nucleotide sequence: TGTGCCAGCAGTGACCAGGGACCCTACAATGAGCAGTTCTTC. The chain joins TRBV6-4 to TRBJ2-1, with D perhaps assigned TRBD1 or TRBD2 (5 bases each). Trimming took off 2 bases at V and 2 bases at J, with 7 bases between the two ends. Germline loops: CDR1 MRHNA, CDR2 SNTAGT. The CDR3 runs to 14 residues.

The chain uses TRBV27 and TRBJ2-7, with a tentative D call TRBD2 (5 bases). The CDR3 is 16 amino acids. Deletions cut 3 bases from V and 0 bases from J, with 15 bases between. Germline V gene sequence: CDR1 MNHEY, CDR2 SMNVEV (reference sequence). The CDR3 sequence is CASSFYSPRGSYEQYF. The CDR3 DNA reads TGTGCCAGCAGTTTCTATAGCCCCCGGGGCTCCTACGAGCAGTACTTC.

The V call is TRBV27, the J call TRBJ1-2, with D possibly matching TRBD1 (6 bases). The germline V gene encodes CDR1 MNHEY and CDR2 SMNVEV (reference sequence). The CDR3 loop spans 15 amino acids. Trimming cost V 6 bases and J 4 bases, with 18 bases left between them. DNA for the CDR3: TGTGCCAGCAGGTGGGGGATACAGGGAACCTATGGCTACACCTTC. Translation gives CASRWGIQGTYGYTF.

The chain combines TRBV4-3 with TRBJ2-5, with 11 nucleotides matching TRBD2. Germline CDR1 LGHNA, CDR2 YSLEER. There are 17 residues in the CDR3. Unmatched junction bases numbered 12, after V lost 4 bases and J lost 5 bases. The CDR3 DNA follows: TGCGCCAGCAGCCTCCACGGGACTAGCGGAGCGGGGGAGACCCAGTACTTC. Encoded protein: CASSLHGTSGAGETQYF.

The chain combines TRBV2 with TRBJ2-3; perhaps TRBD1 as D (6 bases). Germline values: CDR1 SNHLY, CDR2 FYNNEI. Trimming left V 7 bases short and J 1 base short, with 15 bases between. The CDR3 totals 15 residues. CDR3 sequence reads: CASTQDSIRTDTQYF. The CDR3 region has the DNA TGTGCCAGCACCCAGGACAGCATTCGCACAGATACGCAGTATTTT.

V gene TRBV19 combines with J gene TRBJ1-1; 8 bases are shared with TRBD1. Germline V gene data show CDR1 as LNHDA and CDR2 as SQIVND (reference sequence). Trimming removed 1 base from V and 5 bases from J; junction bases left unmatched: 9. This CDR3 is 16 amino acids long. CDR3 nucleotides: TGTGCCAGTAGTATAGTAGGAGCAGGGGGCTGGACTGAAGCTTTCTTT. Translating gives CASSIVGAGGWTEAFF. The full variable domain, its missing parts supplied by reference TRBV19 and TRBJ1-1, is DGGITQSPKYLFRKEGQNVTLSCEQNLNHDAMYWYRQDPGQGLRLIYYSQIVNDFQKGDIAEGYSVSREKKESFPLTVTSAQKNPTAFYLCASSIVGAGGWTEAFFGQGTRLTVV.

The chain uses TRBV5-6 and TRBJ1-1, with D hard to call. Germline V gene lookup returns CDR1 SGHDT and CDR2 YYEEEE. V was clipped by 4 bases and J by 0 bases, with 7 bases between them. The CDR3 covers 13 residues. In nucleotides, the CDR3 is TGTGCCAGCAGCCCTCAGCTGAACACTGAAGCTTTCTTT. It encodes CASSPQLNTEAFF.

This CDR3 is CASSAGLAASTDTQYF. The CDR3, as DNA: TGTGCCAGCAGCGCCGGACTAGCAGCTAGCACAGATACGCAGTATTTT. The chain uses TRBV5-6 and TRBJ2-3, with TRBD2 identical over 8 bases. The CDR3 contains 16 residues. Germline CDR1 reads SGHDT; CDR2 reads YYEEEE. V lost 4 bases, J lost 0 bases, and 7 bases stayed unmatched.

The gene calls are TRBV6-5 and TRBJ2-1; D is uncertain. Germline-derived CDR1 and CDR2 are MNHEY and SVGAGI. This CDR3 has 15 residues. Trimming removed 2 bases from V and 8 bases from J, with 16 bases in between. The CDR3: CASSYPRGKVDEQFF. In DNA form, the CDR3 reads TGTGCCAGCAGTTACCCCCGAGGCAAGGTGGATGAGCAGTTCTTC.

The rearrangement uses TRBV6-1 and TRBJ1-5; D remains ambiguous. V lost 6 bases and J 3 bases, leaving 15 bases between the germline ends. Germline V CDR1 and CDR2: MNHNS, SASEGT. The CDR3 is made up of 15 amino acids. CDR3 bases: TGTGCCAGCAGCCTGGCAGGAAGGTACAATCAGCCCCAGCATTTT. Translated, it gives CASSLAGRYNQPQHF.

A few counts support this clone. V gene TRBV18 combines with J gene TRBJ2-1, with a weak D call TRBD2 (6 bases). The germline V gene has CDR1 KGHSH and CDR2 LQKENI. V lost 4 bases and J 7 bases, leaving 11 bases between the germline ends. This CDR3 spans 13 amino acids. CDR3 region: CASSLAGTNEQFF. The CDR3 nucleotides are TGTGCCAGCTCACTTGCGGGGACGAATGAGCAGTTCTTC. Full variable domain (missing parts from reference TRBV18 and TRBJ2-1): NAGVMQNPRHLVRRRGQEARLRCSPMKGHSHVYWYRQLPEEGLKFMVYLQKENIIDESGMPKERFSAEFPKEGPSILRIQQVVRGDSAAYFCASSLAGTNEQFFGPGTRLTVL.

The chain combines TRBV28 with TRBJ1-1; D is undetermined. Looked up from germline, CDR1 is MDHEN and CDR2 is SYDVKM. Between the trimmed V and J ends, which lost 8 bases and 6 bases, there was a span of 16 bases. The CDR3 spans 13 residues. CDR3 bases: TGTGCCAGCTTACGACCCGGGCTGGCTGAAGCTTTCTTT. Encoded protein: CASLRPGLAEAFF.

This clone was detected only once. This chain uses TRBV18 with TRBJ2-1, with D perhaps matching TRBD1 or TRBD2 (5 bases each). This CDR3 has 18 residues. V was clipped by 5 bases and J by 8 bases, with 28 bases between them. Germline V gives CDR1 KGHSH, CDR2 LQKENI. CDR3 coding DNA: TGTGCCAGCTCAGCAGGCATGTCGGGACCGACTACAATGTATGAGCAGTTCTTC. This translates into CASSAGMSGPTTMYEQFF.

This clone was seen only once. The chain carries TRBV5-6 and TRBJ2-1; D is unclear. This CDR3 spans 14 amino acids. Germline CDR1 is SGHDT and CDR2 is YYEEEE. Trimming left V 3 bases short and J 6 bases short, with 13 bases between. The CDR3 region is CASSSGPPINEQFF. The CDR3 bases are TGTGCCAGCAGCTCCGGACCACCGATCAATGAGCAGTTCTTC.

The chain is built from TRBV7-2 and TRBJ2-7; 9 bases fit TRBD2. V gave up 1 base and J gave up 3 bases; unmatched junction bases: 13. This CDR3 spans 18 amino acids. Germline values: CDR1 SGHTA, CDR2 FQGNSA. Written as DNA, the CDR3 is TGTGCCAGCAGCTTAGGCGGCGGGAGGGCCTCGCCCCACTACGAGCAGTACTTC. Amino acid sequence: CASSLGGGRASPHYEQYF.

The V gene is TRBV30, the J gene TRBJ2-3; 14 bases align to TRBD2. The germline CDR1 and CDR2 sequences are GTSNPN and SVGIG (reference sequence). With V trimmed by 7 bases and J by 5 bases, 5 bases remained unmatched. The CDR3 is 14 amino acids. This chain's CDR3 is CASRGTSGRDTQYF. CDR3 nucleotides: TGTGCCTCCAGGGGGACTAGCGGGAGAGATACGCAGTATTTT.

V is TRBV9 and J is TRBJ2-3, with TRBD2 matching over 8 bases. The V gene's germline CDR1 is SGDLS and CDR2 YYNGEE. This CDR3 contains 15 residues. V trimming: 0 bases; J trimming: 2 bases; junction bases outside the gene matches: 2. The CDR3 sequence is CASSVGGGHTDTQYF. The CDR3 nucleotides are TGTGCCAGCAGCGTAGGCGGGGGGCACACAGATACGCAGTATTTT. The full variable domain, its missing parts supplied by reference TRBV9 and TRBJ2-3, is DSGVTQTPKHLITATGQRVTLRCSPRSGDLSVYWYQQSLDQGLQFLIQYYNGEERAKGNILERFSAQQFPDLHSELNLSSLELGDSALYFCASSVGGGHTDTQYFGPGTRLTVL.

A single count supports this clone. The rearrangement links TRBV7-8 to TRBJ1-2; a weak D match, TRBD1 (6 bases). Deletions cut 5 bases from V and 4 bases from J, with 17 bases between. Germline V lookup: CDR1 SGHVS, CDR2 FQNEAQ. This CDR3 comprises 15 residues. The CDR3 region is CASSHGQSGGYGYTF. CDR3 DNA sequence: TGTGCCAGCAGCCACGGACAGAGCGGGGGCTATGGCTACACCTTC. Supplemented by reference TRBV7-8 and TRBJ1-2, the full variable domain reads GAGVSQSPRYKVAKRGQDVALRCDPISGHVSLFWYQQALGQGPEFLTYFQNEAQLDKSGLPSDRFFAERPEGSVSTLKIQRTQQEDSAVYLCASSHGQSGGYGYTFGSGTRLTVV.

The chain joins TRBV19 to TRBJ1-3; D is unclear. CDR1 is LNHDA and CDR2 is SQIVND in the germline V gene (reference sequence). This CDR3 comprises 14 residues. Trimming removed 5 bases from V and 0 bases from J, with 8 bases in between. DNA of the CDR3: TGTGCCAGTAGTCGGGCAGGCTCTGGAAACACCATATATTTT. It specifies CASSRAGSGNTIYF.

V usage is TRBV10-2 and J usage is TRBJ2-5; D remains unclear. This CDR3 has 13 residues. The V gene's germline CDR1 is WSHSY and CDR2 SAAADI. Trimming cost V 3 bases and J 2 bases, with 7 bases left between them. CDR3 nucleotide sequence: TGCGCCAGCAGTGACCTCGGGCAAGAGACCCAGTACTTC. This gives the protein CASSDLGQETQYF.

The V gene is TRBV19, the J gene TRBJ1-4; no firm D call. Trimming shortened V by 5 bases and J by 3 bases, and 10 bases separated the two germline ends. Germline CDR1 LNHDA, CDR2 SQIVND (reference sequence). This CDR3 is built from 14 residues. As DNA, the CDR3 is TGTGCCAGTAGTCCTCGTTCGGCTAATGAAAAACTGTTTTTT. This sequence encodes CASSPRSANEKLFF.